These 8 T cell receptor beta chains share one sample of origin, sequenced in a study of cytomegalovirus exposure and HLA in healthy donors. The PCR employed 60 Vbeta primers together with 13 Jbeta primers. Assay used: immunoSEQ multiplex PCR; TCRdb lists only in-frame clones, some missing. The sample has some 100,000 clones, around 75% seen once. Input material: PBMCs. These receptors were obtained from a woman between 18 and 30 years old in good health and CMV-seropositive.

The chain employs TRBV6-5 and TRBJ2-4; D is perhaps TRBD2 (6 bases). The CDR3 has 16 amino acids. The germline gives CDR1 MNHEY, CDR2 SVGAGI. The V and J ends lost 2 bases and 0 bases respectively, with 11 bases between them. The CDR3 nucleotides are TGTGCCAGCAGTTACAGTCCGGAGGGAGCCAAAAACATTCAGTACTTC. It translates to CASSYSPEGAKNIQYF.

The chain links TRBV27 to TRBJ1-5; no clear D gene. The CDR3 runs to 14 residues. Looked up from germline, CDR1 is MNHEY and CDR2 is SMNVEV (reference sequence). Trimming shortened V by 5 bases and J by 1 base, and 9 bases separated the two germline ends. The CDR3 DNA reads TGTGCCAGCAGTCCCTTCGGGAGCAATCAGCCCCAGCATTTT. Protein product: CASSPFGSNQPQHF.

V and J are TRBV9 and TRBJ1-1; tentative D call: TRBD1 (5 bases). The CDR3 spans 13 residues. Trimming shortened V by 3 bases and J by 5 bases, and 11 bases separated the two germline ends. Per the germline V gene, CDR1 is SGDLS and CDR2 is YYNGEE. The CDR3 DNA sequence: TGTGCCAGCAGCGGTGAGAAGGGGACTGAAGCTTTCTTT. Its protein product is CASSGEKGTEAFF.

This clone was observed a single time. The CDR3 loop reads CASTWDRLYGYTF. The CDR3 region has the DNA TGTGCCAGCACTTGGGACAGGCTCTATGGCTACACCTTC. This rearrangement joins TRBV28 to TRBJ1-2; 8 bases are shared with TRBD1. The CDR3 consists of 13 residues. With V trimmed by 7 bases and J by 4 bases, 5 bases remained unmatched. Germline V gene sequence: CDR1 MDHEN, CDR2 SYDVKM.

As regards this clone: The same CDR3 also results from other DNA sequences found in this sample. The J gene is TRBJ2-7, the V gene TRBV27; TRBD1 matches 8 bases. CDR1 is MNHEY and CDR2 is SMNVEV in the germline V gene (reference sequence). The CDR3 covers 13 residues. Trimming took 6 bases from V and 3 from J; bases not matched to a gene: 4. The CDR3 DNA is TGTGCCAGCAGCCCGGGACAGGTCTACGAGCAGTACTTC. Its translation is CASSPGQVYEQYF.

The chain recombines TRBV5-1 with TRBJ2-1; 8 positions match TRBD2. The CDR3 has 16 amino acids. Trimming took 0 bases from V and 4 from J; bases not matched to a gene: 6. Germline-derived CDR1 and CDR2 are SGHRS and YFSETQ. In DNA, the CDR3 is TGCGCCAGCAGCTTGGACACGGGAGGGGCGTACAATGAGCAGTTCTTC. It encodes CASSLDTGGAYNEQFF. Filled out from reference TRBV5-1 and TRBJ2-1, the complete variable domain reads KAGVTQTPRYLIKTRGQQVTLSCSPISGHRSVSWYQQTPGQGLQFLFEYFSETQRNKGNFPGRFSGRQFSNSRSEMNVSTLELGDSALYLCASSLDTGGAYNEQFFGPGTRLTVL.

The rearrangement uses TRBV15 and TRBJ2-3; possibly TRBD2 for D (6 bases). The germline gives CDR1 LNHNV, CDR2 YYDKDF (reference sequence). The V end was cut by 0 bases, the J end by 6 bases, with 16 bases between. CDR3 length equals 16 residues. The CDR3 DNA is TGTGCCACCAGCAGAGATAGGGCGGCAAGCGGGGATACGCAGTATTTT. Translating gives CATSRDRAASGDTQYF. Complete variable domain (other parts from reference TRBV15 and TRBJ2-3): DAMVIQNPRYQVTQFGKPVTLSCSQTLNHNVMYWYQQKSSQAPKLLFHYYDKDFNNEADTPDNFQSRRPNTSFCFLDIRSPGLGDTAMYLCATSRDRAASGDTQYFGPGTRLTVL.

The V call is TRBV27, the J call TRBJ2-7, with D tentatively TRBD2 (5 bases). The V end was cut by 5 bases, the J end by 1 base, with 18 bases between. This CDR3 comprises 16 residues. Germline loops: CDR1 MNHEY, CDR2 SMNVEV (reference sequence). The CDR3 spells CASSPQGSAGSYEQYF. In DNA form, the CDR3 reads TGTGCCAGCAGTCCCCAAGGGAGCGCCGGTTCCTACGAGCAGTACTTC.